This note documents a single T cell receptor beta chain sequence. CDR1 and CDR2 from the germline V gene are MNHEY and SMNVEV (reference sequence). Trimming took off 5 bases at V and 0 bases at J, with 11 bases between the two ends. The CDR3 extends over 14 amino acids. This specimen comes from a study of siplizumab effects on memory and regulatory T cells. This table comes from immunoSEQ multiplex PCR, and its TCRdb copy is limited to in-frame clones, with some not included. The sample holds 110,000 or so clones; 92% are singletons and the top ten take 0.75%. The specimen sequenced was Tregs sorted from blood. The sequence was collected from a human donor in good health. This rearrangement joins TRBV27 to TRBJ2-7; the D is unclear. The CDR3 protein is CASSTVLDSYEQYF. In DNA, the CDR3 is TGTGCCAGCAGTACGGTCCTCGACTCCTACGAGCAGTACTTC.